Below are 8 T cell receptor beta chains sequenced from a single sample in a study of Graves' ophthalmopathy and Graves' hyperthyroidism. For repertoire sequencing, the TCR beta CDR3 regions were amplified from RNA transcripts. The workflow started with a first-round RT-PCR run with HTBI primers and then moved on to a second-round multiplex PCR. In TCRdb, the multiplex PCR reads were re-called with MiXCR into one record per CDR3 protein. Of under 350,000 distinct CDR3 sequences in the sample, roughly 15% are singletons; the top ten hold 10% to 15%. The specimen was peripheral blood. These receptors all stem from an adult man with Graves' ophthalmopathy.

This clonotype is a singleton in its sample. The chain joins TRBV15 to TRBJ2-7; 7 nucleotides agree with TRBD1. V trimming: 0 bases; J trimming: 4 bases; junction bases outside the gene matches: 12. This CDR3 has 17 amino acids. Germline V lookup: CDR1 LNHNV, CDR2 YYDKDF (reference sequence). CDR3 sequence: CATSREALRDRKYEQYF. Written as DNA, the CDR3 is TGTGCCACCAGCAGAGAAGCGCTCCGGGACAGAAAATACGAGCAGTACTTC.

The table lists this clonotype with many counts. The chain has TRBV5-1 and TRBJ2-5; unclear D gene. The CDR3 length is 13 residues. The V end was cut by 2 bases, the J end by 1 base, with 6 bases between. Germline V gives CDR1 SGHRS, CDR2 YFSETQ. In nucleotides, the CDR3 is TGCGCCAGCAGCTTCACAGTCCAAGAGACCCAGTACTTC. Protein: CASSFTVQETQYF.

This clonotype was seen many times. V is TRBV5-1 and J is TRBJ2-2; 10 bases line up with TRBD2. With 4 bases clipped from V and 6 bases from J, the junction kept 12 bases outside the gene matches. CDR1 SGHRS and CDR2 YFSETQ come from the germline V gene. There are 17 residues in the CDR3. The CDR3 coding sequence is TGCGCCAGCAGCCGTAGCCCCCTAGCGGGGGTCTCCGGGGAGCTGTTTTTT. Protein product: CASSRSPLAGVSGELFF.

This clonotype was counted many times. This sequence joins TRBV30 and TRBJ1-1, with unresolved D. The length of the CDR3 is 11 residues. Germline V gene data show CDR1 as GTSNPN and CDR2 as SVGIG (reference sequence). V lost 4 bases, J lost 0 bases, and 3 bases lay in between. CDR3 sequence: CAWNMNTEAFF. CDR3 nucleotides: TGTGCCTGGAACATGAACACTGAAGCTTTCTTT.

The chain links TRBV27 to TRBJ2-7; 8 bases line up with TRBD1. The CDR3 is 16 residues long. Germline V gene data show CDR1 as MNHEY and CDR2 as SMNVEV (reference sequence). After removal of 0 bases from V and 1 base from J, the junction contained 5 bases not matched to a gene. This CDR3 reads CASSLSTGQGSYEQYF. The CDR3 DNA reads as TGTGCCAGCAGTTTATCCACTGGACAGGGATCCTACGAGCAGTACTTC.

This clonotype was detected many times. The chain is built from TRBV20-1 and TRBJ2-5, with D unclear. Germline CDR1 is DFQATT and CDR2 is SNEGSKA (reference sequence). The length of the CDR3 is 12 residues. This CDR3 is CSHISSQETQYF. CDR3 coding DNA: TGCAGCCATATTAGCAGCCAAGAGACCCAGTACTTC.

For the CDR3, the DNA is TGTGCCAGCAGCAGCGGGAGCGTAGAGACCCAGTACTTC. Its translation is CASSSGSVETQYF. This rearrangement joins TRBV28 to TRBJ2-5; TRBD2 matches at 8 bases. V trimming: 6 bases; J trimming: 4 bases; junction bases outside the gene matches: 4. The CDR3 spans 13 residues. CDR1 and CDR2 from the germline V gene are MDHEN and SYDVKM.

This clonotype was observed many times. J is TRBJ2-7 and V is TRBV15; 8 positions agree with TRBD2. Germline CDR1 reads LNHNV; CDR2 reads YYDKDF (reference sequence). This CDR3 is 16 amino acids long. V trimming: 0 bases; J trimming: 4 bases; junction bases outside the gene matches: 8. The CDR3 coding sequence is TGTGCCACCAGCAGAGATTTTGGCGGGGGGTTATACGAGCAGTACTTC. Translated: CATSRDFGGGLYEQYF.